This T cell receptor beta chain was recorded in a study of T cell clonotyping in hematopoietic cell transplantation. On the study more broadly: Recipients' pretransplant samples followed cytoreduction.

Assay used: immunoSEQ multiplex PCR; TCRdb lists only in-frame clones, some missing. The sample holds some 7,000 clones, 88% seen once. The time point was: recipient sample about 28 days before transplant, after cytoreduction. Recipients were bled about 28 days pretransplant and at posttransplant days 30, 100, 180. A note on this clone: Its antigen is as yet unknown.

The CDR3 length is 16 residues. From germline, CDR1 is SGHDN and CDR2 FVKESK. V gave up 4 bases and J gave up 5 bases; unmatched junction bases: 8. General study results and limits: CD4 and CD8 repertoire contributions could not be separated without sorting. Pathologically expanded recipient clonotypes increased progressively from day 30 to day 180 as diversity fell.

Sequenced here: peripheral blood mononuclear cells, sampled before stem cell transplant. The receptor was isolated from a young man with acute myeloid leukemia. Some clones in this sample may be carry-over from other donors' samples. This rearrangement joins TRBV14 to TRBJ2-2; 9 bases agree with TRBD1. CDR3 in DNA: TGTGCCAGCAGCCCTAAGGGACAGGGCCTGACCGGGGAGCTGTTTTTT. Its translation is CASSPKGQGLTGELFF.